Presented here are 3 T cell receptor beta chains from one specimen sequenced in a study of CD8+CD57+ T cells in acquired aplastic anemia. The sequenced patients had an expansion of CD8+CD57+ cells seen by flow cytometry. Genomic DNA, the template, was used for profiling of the TCR beta VDJ and CDR3. TCRdb passed the reads through MiXCR, listing each CDR3 protein once. Among some 140,000 distinct CDR3 sequences listed, around half were seen once. Sequenced: sorted CD4+, CD8+, or CD8+CD57+ T cells (not recorded which) from PBMCs. These receptors were taken from a human donor with aplastic anemia.

Many counts were recorded for this clonotype. The chain uses TRBV20-1 and TRBJ2-7; 9 bases agree with TRBD2. Trimming at V came to 4 bases and at J to 0 bases, leaving 1 base not matched to a gene. The CDR3 runs 13 residues. CDR1 and CDR2 from the germline V gene are DFQATT and SNEGSKA (reference sequence). CDR3 protein: CSATSGDSYEQYF. CDR3 DNA sequence: TGCAGTGCTACTAGCGGGGACTCCTACGAGCAGTACTTC.

This clonotype was observed a single time. The gene calls are TRBV11-1 and TRBJ2-3, with D tentatively TRBD2 (7 bases). V shed 5 bases and J shed 2 bases, with 14 bases lying between them. Looked up from germline, CDR1 is SGHAT and CDR2 is FQDESV (reference sequence). CDR3 size: 15 residues. The DNA for the CDR3 is TGTGCCAGCAGCCTCGTGGGGGGGCCCACAGATACGCAGTATTTT. It specifies CASSLVGGPTDTQYF.

The chain joins TRBV10-3 to TRBJ1-1, with D perhaps TRBD1 (5 bases). CDR1 and CDR2 (germline): ENHRY, SYGVKD. The CDR3 loop spans 14 amino acids. The V and J ends lost 0 bases and 7 bases respectively, with 12 bases between them. This CDR3 is CAISESRRDIEAFF. The CDR3 DNA follows: TGTGCCATCAGTGAGTCTCGCAGGGATATTGAAGCTTTCTTT.